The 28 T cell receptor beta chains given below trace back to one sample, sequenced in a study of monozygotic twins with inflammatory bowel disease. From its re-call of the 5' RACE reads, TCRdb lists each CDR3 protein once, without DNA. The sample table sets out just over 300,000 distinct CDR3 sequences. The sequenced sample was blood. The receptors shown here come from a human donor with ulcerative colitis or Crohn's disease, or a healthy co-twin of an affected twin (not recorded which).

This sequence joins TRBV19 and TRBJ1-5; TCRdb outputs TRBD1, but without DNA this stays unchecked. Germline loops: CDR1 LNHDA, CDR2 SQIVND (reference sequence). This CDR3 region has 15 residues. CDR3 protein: CASSTGQTENQPQHF.

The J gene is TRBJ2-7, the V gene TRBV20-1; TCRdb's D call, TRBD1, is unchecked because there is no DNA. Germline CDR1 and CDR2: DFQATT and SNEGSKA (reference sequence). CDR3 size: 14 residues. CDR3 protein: CSARDGWQGMWQYF.

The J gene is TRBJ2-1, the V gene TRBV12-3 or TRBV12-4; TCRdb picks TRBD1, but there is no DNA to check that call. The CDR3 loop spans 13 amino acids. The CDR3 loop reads CASRGTGTNEQFF.

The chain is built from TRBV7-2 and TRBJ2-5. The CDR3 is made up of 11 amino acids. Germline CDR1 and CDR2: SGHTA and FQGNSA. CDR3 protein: CASSLAVTQYF. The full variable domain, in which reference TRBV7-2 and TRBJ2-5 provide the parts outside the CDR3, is GAGVSQSPSNKVTEKGKDVELRCDPISGHTALYWYRQSLGQGLEFLIYFQGNSAPDKSGLPSDRFSAERTGGSVSTLTIQRTQQEDSAVYLCASSLAVTQYFGPGTRLLVL.

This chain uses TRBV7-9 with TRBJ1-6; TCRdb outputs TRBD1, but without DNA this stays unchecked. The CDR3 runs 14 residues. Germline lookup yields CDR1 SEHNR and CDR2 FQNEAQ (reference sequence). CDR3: CASSSTGTDSPLHF. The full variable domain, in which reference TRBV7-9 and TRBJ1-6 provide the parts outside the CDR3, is DTGVSQNPRHKITKRGQNVTFRCDPISEHNRLYWYRQTLGQGPEFLTYFQNEAQLEKSRLLSDRFSAERPKGSFSTLEIQRTEQGDSAMYLCASSSTGTDSPLHFGNGTRLTVT.

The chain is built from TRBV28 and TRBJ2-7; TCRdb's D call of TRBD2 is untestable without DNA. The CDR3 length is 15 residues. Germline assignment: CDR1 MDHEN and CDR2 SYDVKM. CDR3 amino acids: CASIGGLADSYEQYF.

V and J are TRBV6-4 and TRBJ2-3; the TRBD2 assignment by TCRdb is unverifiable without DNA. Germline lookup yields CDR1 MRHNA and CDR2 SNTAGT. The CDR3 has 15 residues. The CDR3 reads CASSEEAGATDTQYF.

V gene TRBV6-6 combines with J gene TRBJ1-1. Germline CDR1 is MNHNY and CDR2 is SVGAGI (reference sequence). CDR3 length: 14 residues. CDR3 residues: CASNYSGSHTEAFF.

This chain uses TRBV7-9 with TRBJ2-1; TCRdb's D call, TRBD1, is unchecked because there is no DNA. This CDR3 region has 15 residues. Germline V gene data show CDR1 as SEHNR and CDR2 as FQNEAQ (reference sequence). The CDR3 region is CASSPAGLAGNEQFF. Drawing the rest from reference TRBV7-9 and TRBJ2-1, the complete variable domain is DTGVSQNPRHKITKRGQNVTFRCDPISEHNRLYWYRQTLGQGPEFLTYFQNEAQLEKSRLLSDRFSAERPKGSFSTLEIQRTEQGDSAMYLCASSPAGLAGNEQFFGPGTRLTVL.

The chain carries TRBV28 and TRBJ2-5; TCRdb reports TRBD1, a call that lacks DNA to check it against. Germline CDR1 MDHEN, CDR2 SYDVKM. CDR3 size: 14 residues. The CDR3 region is CASSLDTGRETQYF.

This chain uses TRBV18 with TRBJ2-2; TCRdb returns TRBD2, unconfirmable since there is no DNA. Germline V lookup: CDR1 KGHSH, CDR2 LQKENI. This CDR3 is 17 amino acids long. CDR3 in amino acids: CASSRGGTAVNTGELFF.

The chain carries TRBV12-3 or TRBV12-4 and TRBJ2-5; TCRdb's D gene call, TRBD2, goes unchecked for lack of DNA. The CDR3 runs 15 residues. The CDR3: CASRRGLAPQETQYF.

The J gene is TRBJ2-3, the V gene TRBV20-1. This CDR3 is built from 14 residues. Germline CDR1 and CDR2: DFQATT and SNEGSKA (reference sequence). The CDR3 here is CSARDKASTDTQYF.

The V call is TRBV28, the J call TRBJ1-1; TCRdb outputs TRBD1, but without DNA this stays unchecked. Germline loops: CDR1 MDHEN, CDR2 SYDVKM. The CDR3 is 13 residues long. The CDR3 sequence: CASRRQLNTEAFF.

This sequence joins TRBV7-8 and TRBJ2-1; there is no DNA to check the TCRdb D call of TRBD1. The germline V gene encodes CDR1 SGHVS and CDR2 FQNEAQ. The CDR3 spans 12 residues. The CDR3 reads CASSLQDSEQFF.

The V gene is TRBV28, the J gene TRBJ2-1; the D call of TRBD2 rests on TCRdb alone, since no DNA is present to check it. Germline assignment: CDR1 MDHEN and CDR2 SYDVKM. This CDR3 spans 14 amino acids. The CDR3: CASRGLAGTYEQFF.

The CDR3 here is CASTPNRASGNEQYF. The chain couples TRBV28 to TRBJ2-7; the TRBD2 assignment by TCRdb is unverifiable without DNA. Per germline, CDR1 MDHEN and CDR2 SYDVKM. The length of the CDR3 is 15 residues.

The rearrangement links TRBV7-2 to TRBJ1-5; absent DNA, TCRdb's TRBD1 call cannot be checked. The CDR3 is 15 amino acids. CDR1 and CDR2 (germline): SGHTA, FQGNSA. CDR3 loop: CASSLQQGGNQPQHF.

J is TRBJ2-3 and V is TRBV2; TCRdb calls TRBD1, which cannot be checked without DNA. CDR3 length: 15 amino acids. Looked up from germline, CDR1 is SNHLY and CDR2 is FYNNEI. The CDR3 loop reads CASTTPGQAADTQYF.

CDR3 sequence: CASSLASGVIKNIQYF. V and J are TRBV7-6 and TRBJ2-4; TCRdb's D call, TRBD2, is unchecked because there is no DNA. CDR3 length: 16 amino acids. Germline lookup yields CDR1 SGHVS and CDR2 FNYEAQ.

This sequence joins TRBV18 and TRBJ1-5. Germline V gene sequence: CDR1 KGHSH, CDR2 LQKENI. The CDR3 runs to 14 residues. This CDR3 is CASSPLYSNQPQHF.

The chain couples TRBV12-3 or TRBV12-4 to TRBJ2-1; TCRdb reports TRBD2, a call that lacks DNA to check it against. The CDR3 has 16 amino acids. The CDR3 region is CASSHPGLADNNEQFF.

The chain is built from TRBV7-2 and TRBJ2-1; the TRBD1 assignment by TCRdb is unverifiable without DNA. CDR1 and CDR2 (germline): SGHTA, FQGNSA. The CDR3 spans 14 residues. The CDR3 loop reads CASSLAYRHNEQFF.

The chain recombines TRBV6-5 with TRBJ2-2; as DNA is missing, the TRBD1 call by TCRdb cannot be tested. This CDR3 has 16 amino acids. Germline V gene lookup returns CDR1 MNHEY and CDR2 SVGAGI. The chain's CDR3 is CASSYSMGQNTGELFF.

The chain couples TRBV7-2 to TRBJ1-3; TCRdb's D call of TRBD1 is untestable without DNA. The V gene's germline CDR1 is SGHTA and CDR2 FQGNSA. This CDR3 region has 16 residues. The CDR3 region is CASSSGPRGHGNTIYF.

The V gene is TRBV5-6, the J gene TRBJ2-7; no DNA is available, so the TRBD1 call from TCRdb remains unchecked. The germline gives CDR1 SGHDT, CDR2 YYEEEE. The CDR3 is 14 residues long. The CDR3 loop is CASSSAGGINEQYF.

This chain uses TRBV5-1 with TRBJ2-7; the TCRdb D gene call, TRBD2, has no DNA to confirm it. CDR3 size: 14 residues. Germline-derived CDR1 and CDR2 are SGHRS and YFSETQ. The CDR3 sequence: CASKAGGPTEEQYF.

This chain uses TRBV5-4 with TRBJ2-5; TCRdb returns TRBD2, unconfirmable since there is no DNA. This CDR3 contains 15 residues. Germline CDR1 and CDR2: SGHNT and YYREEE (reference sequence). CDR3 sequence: CASSFSLAGVETQYF.